These 29 T cell receptor beta chains originate from one sample sequenced in a study of CD8 T cells in Susac syndrome. cDNA came from about 0.5 to 1 ug RNA primed by random hexamers. TCRdb re-derived calls from the immunoSEQ multiplex PCR reads in MiXCR, one entry per CDR3 protein. This table holds some 100,000 distinct CDR3 sequences, just under 95% found once. Sequencing input: CD8+ T cells from PBMCs. These receptors all come from a human donor in good health.

This rearrangement joins TRBV7-9 to TRBJ1-1; D possibly corresponds to TRBD1 (5 bases). This CDR3 comprises 13 residues. The germline CDR1 and CDR2 sequences are SEHNR and FQNEAQ (reference sequence). Trimming took off 6 bases at V and 1 base at J, with 9 bases between the two ends. The DNA for the CDR3 is TGTGCCAGCAGTTCCGGGACGAACACTGAAGCTTTCTTT. Its translation: CASSSGTNTEAFF.

This sequence joins TRBV12-3 or TRBV12-4 and TRBJ2-7; TRBD1 is a possible D gene (6 bases). The germline V and J ends were trimmed by 5 bases and 6 bases, with 14 bases remaining between them. The length of the CDR3 is 13 residues. In DNA form, the CDR3 reads TGTGCCAGCAGTGCGGCAGGGGCCAGCGAGCAGTACTTC. This codes for CASSAAGASEQYF.

V usage is TRBV5-6 and J usage is TRBJ1-2; D not resolved. Between the trimmed V and J ends, which lost 5 bases and 6 bases, there was a span of 14 bases. The CDR3 spans 13 residues. From germline, CDR1 is SGHDT and CDR2 YYEEEE. The CDR3 DNA is TGTGCCAGCAGTCGAACAGTCAGGAATGGCTACACCTTC. Amino acid sequence: CASSRTVRNGYTF.

The CDR3 reads CASSLNGNNEQFF. The CDR3 DNA sequence: TGTGCCAGCAGCTTGAACGGAAACAATGAGCAGTTCTTC. V gene TRBV5-5 combines with J gene TRBJ2-1; D unclear. Looked up from germline, CDR1 is SGHKS and CDR2 is YYEKEE (reference sequence). The CDR3 extends over 13 amino acids. The V end was cut by 1 base, the J end by 5 bases, with 7 bases between.

The CDR3 sequence is CSVWRDEQFF. CDR3 bases: TGCAGCGTTTGGCGTGATGAGCAGTTCTTC. J is TRBJ2-1 and V is TRBV29-1; D is unresolved. Trimming pared 5 bases from V and 8 bases from J, leaving 7 bases between. This CDR3 is built from 10 residues. Germline loops: CDR1 SQVTM, CDR2 ANQGSEA.

V and J are TRBV29-1 and TRBJ1-2, with D possibly being TRBD1 (6 bases). The V and J ends lost 3 bases and 5 bases respectively, with 10 bases between them. The CDR3 has 12 residues. Germline CDR1 and CDR2: SQVTM and ANQGSEA. The CDR3: CSVDGGTYGYTF. DNA for the CDR3: TGCAGCGTTGATGGGGGGACATATGGCTACACCTTC.

V gene TRBV4-1 combines with J gene TRBJ2-5; 9 positions match TRBD1. The CDR3 contains 17 residues. The V segment lost 4 bases and the J segment 3 bases; nucleotides outside the gene matches: 12. Germline loops: CDR1 MGHRA, CDR2 YSYEKL. The CDR3 sequence is CASSRGYGGQGEETQYF. CDR3 nucleotide sequence: TGCGCCAGCAGCCGGGGTTACGGGGGACAGGGAGAAGAGACCCAGTACTTC.

The V call is TRBV6-6, the J call TRBJ1-1, with D possibly matching TRBD1 (6 bases). V lost 3 bases and J 11 bases, leaving 19 bases between the germline ends. This CDR3 spans 14 amino acids. Germline V CDR1 and CDR2: MNHNY, SVGAGI (reference sequence). The CDR3 spells CASSYNRAGGEAFF. The DNA of the CDR3 is TGTGCCAGCAGTTATAACAGGGCCGGTGGGGAGGCTTTCTTT.

The chain combines TRBV4-3 with TRBJ2-5; 7 bases agree with TRBD2. Germline-derived CDR1 and CDR2 are LGHNA and YSLEER. The CDR3 contains 15 residues. V lost 1 base and J lost 2; bases outside the gene matches: 4. The CDR3 DNA reads as TGCGCCAGCAGCCAAGCGGGAGGAAAACAAGAGACCCAGTACTTC. This encodes CASSQAGGKQETQYF.

V and J are TRBV27 and TRBJ1-2, with D unresolved. The CDR3 is 15 amino acids. Trimming took off 0 bases at V and 4 bases at J, with 12 bases between the two ends. Germline V lookup: CDR1 MNHEY, CDR2 SMNVEV (reference sequence). CDR3 bases: TGTGCCAGCAGTTTATCCGGCCTAATACCCTATGGCTACACCTTC. Its translation is CASSLSGLIPYGYTF.

CDR3 residues: CASSRSTEPGQGTDFRNQPQHF. The CDR3 bases are TGCGCCAGCAGTCGAAGTACCGAGCCGGGACAGGGGACGGATTTTCGCAATCAGCCCCAGCATTTT. The chain is built from TRBV23-1 and TRBJ1-5; 10 bases align to TRBD1. TRBV23-1 counts as an open reading frame of uncertain function. There are 22 residues in the CDR3. J lost 2 bases, V lost 4 bases, and 23 bases had no gene match.

This clonotype was recorded only once. V gene TRBV23-1 combines with J gene TRBJ1-4; possible D gene TRBD1, 5 bases. Being an ORF, TRBV23-1 has a function that is uncertain. V lost 1 base to trimming and J lost 0 bases, with 12 bases between them. CDR3 length: 17 residues. CDR3 in amino acids: CASSQYGAVATNEKLFF. In DNA, the CDR3 is TGCGCCAGCAGTCAATATGGGGCAGTTGCAACTAATGAAAAACTGTTTTTT.

The chain combines TRBV9 with TRBJ1-5; 7 bases map to TRBD1. Per germline, CDR1 SGDLS and CDR2 YYNGEE. V was clipped by 2 bases and J by 1 base; unmatched bases: 9. CDR3 length equals 17 residues. CDR3 protein: CASSVHPDRESNQPQHF. The CDR3 DNA reads TGTGCCAGCAGCGTTCACCCCGACAGGGAAAGCAATCAGCCCCAGCATTTT. Looking up the rest from reference TRBV9 and TRBJ1-5 gives the full variable domain: DSGVTQTPKHLITATGQRVTLRCSPRSGDLSVYWYQQSLDQGLQFLIQYYNGEERAKGNILERFSAQQFPDLHSELNLSSLELGDSALYFCASSVHPDRESNQPQHFGDGTRLSIL.

V gene TRBV20-1 combines with J gene TRBJ2-3, with D unresolved. The CDR3 totals 12 residues. CDR1 is DFQATT, CDR2 SNEGSKA, per germline (reference sequence). The CDR3 bases are TGCAGCGTGGCACTCCGCACAGATACGCAGTATTTT. Translating gives CSVALRTDTQYF.

The rearrangement links TRBV29-1 to TRBJ1-2; TRBD1 is a possible D gene (5 bases). Germline assignment: CDR1 SQVTM and CDR2 ANQGSEA. The CDR3 is 13 residues long. Trimming left V 1 base short and J 6 bases short, with 12 bases between. CDR3 protein: CSVEVRTLNGYTF. The CDR3 DNA reads as TGCAGCGTTGAAGTCCGGACATTAAATGGCTACACCTTC.

The chain joins TRBV20-1 to TRBJ2-2; D call uncertain. This CDR3 comprises 12 residues. With 7 bases removed from V and 6 bases from J, the gap between germline ends came to 12 bases. CDR1 DFQATT and CDR2 SNEGSKA come from the germline V gene (reference sequence). The CDR3 spells CSVTRQAGELFF. In DNA form, the CDR3 reads TGCAGTGTCACACGTCAGGCCGGGGAGCTGTTTTTT.

This chain connects TRBV3-1 to TRBJ2-7, with TRBD2 matching 10 bases. V shed 6 bases, J shed 2 bases, and the junction held 7 bases outside the gene matches. The CDR3 length is 15 residues. Germline V gene lookup returns CDR1 LGHDT and CDR2 YNNKEL (reference sequence). The CDR3 nucleotides are TGTGCCAGCAGTCCCGGACTAGCGGAAACCTACGAGCAGTACTTC. The encoded protein is CASSPGLAETYEQYF.

This sequence joins TRBV4-3 and TRBJ2-7; TRBD1 aligns across 10 bases. The germline CDR1 and CDR2 sequences are LGHNA and YSLEER. Unmatched junction bases numbered 3, after V lost 1 base and J lost 3 bases. The CDR3 loop spans 15 amino acids. CDR3: CASSQAGTGVYEQYF. CDR3 coding DNA: TGCGCCAGCAGCCAAGCCGGGACAGGGGTCTACGAGCAGTACTTC.

The V call is TRBV6-2 or TRBV6-3, the J call TRBJ1-5, with 9 bases matching TRBD1. The CDR3 covers 19 residues. V lost 0 bases and J lost 3; bases outside the gene matches: 12. CDR1 is MNHEY and CDR2 is SVGEGT in the germline V gene. For the CDR3, the DNA is TGTGCCAGCAGTTACTCGGGGTTCGGGACAGGGCTTATCAATCAGCCCCAGCATTTT. Protein sequence: CASSYSGFGTGLINQPQHF.

V and J are TRBV7-2 and TRBJ2-3; D may be TRBD2 (5 bases). CDR1 SGHTA and CDR2 FQGNSA come from the germline V gene. The CDR3 spans 15 residues. Trimming cost V 3 bases and J 1 base, with 11 bases left between them. CDR3 sequence (DNA): TGTGCCAGCAGCTTTGAGGACTTCGGCACAGATACGCAGTATTTT. Residues: CASSFEDFGTDTQYF.

CDR3 loop: CASSLGGSEQYF. Here the CDR3 DNA reads TGTGCCAGCAGTTTGGGGGGTTCCGAGCAGTACTTC. The rearrangement links TRBV6-2 or TRBV6-3 to TRBJ2-7, with a possible D match to TRBD2 (6 bases). The CDR3 spans 12 residues. Trimming pared 4 bases from V and 6 bases from J, leaving 10 bases between. CDR1 and CDR2 (germline): MNHEY, SVGEGT.

This clonotype has just one count. The rearrangement joins TRBV29-1 to TRBJ1-2, with a tentative D call TRBD1 (5 bases). The CDR3 covers 11 residues. Germline V gives CDR1 SQVTM, CDR2 ANQGSEA. Between the trimmed V and J ends, which lost 6 bases and 4 bases, there was a span of 9 bases. CDR3 loop: CSVIGGYGYTF. The CDR3 DNA sequence: TGCAGCGTCATCGGGGGCTATGGCTACACCTTC.

The V call is TRBV6-2 or TRBV6-3, the J call TRBJ1-1; D possibly corresponds to TRBD1 (6 bases). Trimming took off 7 bases at V and 1 base at J, with 13 bases between the two ends. Germline loops: CDR1 MNHEY, CDR2 SVGEGT. The CDR3 has 14 residues. The CDR3 nucleotides read TGTGCCAGCACCCACAGGGAGGCGAACACTGAAGCTTTCTTT. Its protein product is CASTHREANTEAFF.

CDR3 sequence: CSVDRLLGTGGTGELFF. CDR3 bases: TGCAGCGTTGACAGACTACTTGGGACAGGGGGGACCGGGGAGCTGTTTTTT. This sequence joins TRBV29-1 and TRBJ2-2; TRBD1 agrees at 11 bases. After removal of 3 bases from V and 5 bases from J, the junction contained 11 bases not matched to a gene. The CDR3 has 17 amino acids. Looked up from germline, CDR1 is SQVTM and CDR2 is ANQGSEA.

This chain connects TRBV5-4 to TRBJ2-1, with 8 bases lining up with TRBD1. Germline V gives CDR1 SGHNT, CDR2 YYREEE (reference sequence). The length of the CDR3 is 14 residues. Trimming cost V 4 bases and J 6 bases; bases outside gene matches: 6. The CDR3 loop is CASSRQGWGNEQFF. The CDR3 bases are TGTGCCAGCAGCCGACAGGGGTGGGGCAATGAGCAGTTCTTC.

V and J are TRBV2 and TRBJ1-1; possible D gene TRBD1, 6 bases. V lost 6 bases and J 11 bases, leaving 13 bases between the germline ends. The length of the CDR3 is 11 residues. Germline V gives CDR1 SNHLY, CDR2 FYNNEI. CDR3 region: CASRGPGAAFF. The DNA for the CDR3 is TGTGCCAGCAGGGGGCCAGGGGCGGCTTTCTTT. Full variable domain (outside the CDR3, taken from reference TRBV2 and TRBJ1-1): EPEVTQTPSHQVTQMGQEVILRCVPISNHLYFYWYRQILGQKVEFLVSFYNNEISEKSEIFDDQFSVERPDGSNFTLKIRSTKLEDSAMYFCASRGPGAAFFGQGTRLTVV.

The rearrangement joins TRBV19 to TRBJ1-3; D not certain. The V end was cut by 6 bases, the J end by 0 bases, with 6 bases between. The CDR3 length is 13 residues. Germline CDR1 LNHDA, CDR2 SQIVND (reference sequence). The CDR3 is CASSPDSGNTIYF. The CDR3 DNA sequence: TGTGCCAGTAGCCCAGACTCTGGAAACACCATATATTTT.

The chain recombines TRBV5-1 with TRBJ2-5; no clear D gene. Germline CDR1 SGHRS, CDR2 YFSETQ. V lost 1 base to trimming and J lost 2 bases, with 9 bases between them. The CDR3 is 14 amino acids. The CDR3 loop reads CASSLFQAQETQYF. The CDR3 nucleotides are TGCGCCAGCAGCTTGTTTCAGGCGCAAGAGACCCAGTACTTC. The complete variable domain, with remaining parts taken from reference TRBV5-1 and TRBJ2-5, reads KAGVTQTPRYLIKTRGQQVTLSCSPISGHRSVSWYQQTPGQGLQFLFEYFSETQRNKGNFPGRFSGRQFSNSRSEMNVSTLELGDSALYLCASSLFQAQETQYFGPGTRLLVL.

The chain joins TRBV2 to TRBJ2-1; D may correspond to TRBD1 or TRBD2 (5 bases each). Trimming took 8 bases from V and 0 from J, leaving 23 bases between them. This CDR3 comprises 18 residues. Germline values: CDR1 SNHLY, CDR2 FYNNEI. The CDR3 reads CASLGSGGDRFSYNEQFF. The CDR3 region has the DNA TGTGCCAGCCTAGGTTCTGGGGGTGACCGGTTCTCCTACAATGAGCAGTTCTTC.